This record looks at one TCR beta chain sequence and its context. Germline CDR1 is MNHEY and CDR2 is SMNVEV (reference sequence). Trimming took 4 bases from V and 5 from J; bases not matched to a gene: 4. The CDR3 sequence is 14 residues long. Using immunoSEQ multiplex PCR, the repertoire was profiled, and TCRdb retains in-frame clones only, with some absent. Among about 150,000 clones, around 82% were seen once, and the ten largest hold roughly 0.6%. This entry belongs to a study of blood T cell repertoires in COVID-19. The rearrangement links TRBV27 to TRBJ2-1; TRBD2 matches 8 bases. This TCR came from a man aged 60 to 69 with COVID-19, enrolled during active disease. Material for sequencing was peripheral blood. CDR3 sequence: CASSSLAGHNEQFF. CDR3 sequence (DNA): TGTGCCAGCAGTTCTCTAGCGGGCCACAATGAGCAGTTCTTC.